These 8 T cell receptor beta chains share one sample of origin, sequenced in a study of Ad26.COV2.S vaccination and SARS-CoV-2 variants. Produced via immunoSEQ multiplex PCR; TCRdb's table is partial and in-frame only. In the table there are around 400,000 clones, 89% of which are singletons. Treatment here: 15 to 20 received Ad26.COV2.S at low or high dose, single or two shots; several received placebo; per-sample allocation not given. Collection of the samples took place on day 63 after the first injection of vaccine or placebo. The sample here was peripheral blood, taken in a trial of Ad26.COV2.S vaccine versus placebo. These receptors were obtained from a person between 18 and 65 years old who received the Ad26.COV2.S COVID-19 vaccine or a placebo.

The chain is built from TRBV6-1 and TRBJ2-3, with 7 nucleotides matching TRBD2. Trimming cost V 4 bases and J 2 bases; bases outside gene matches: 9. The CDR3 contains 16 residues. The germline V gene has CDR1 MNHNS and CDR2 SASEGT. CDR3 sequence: CASSAPGLADTDTQYF. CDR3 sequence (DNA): TGTGCCAGCAGTGCCCCGGGCCTAGCGGACACAGATACGCAGTATTTT.

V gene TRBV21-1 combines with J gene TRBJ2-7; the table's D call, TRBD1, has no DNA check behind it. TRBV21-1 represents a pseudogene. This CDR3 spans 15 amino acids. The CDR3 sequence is CASSKVEGAVHEQYF. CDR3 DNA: TGTGCCAGCAGCAAAGTCGAGGGGGCGGTCCACGAGCAGTACTTC.

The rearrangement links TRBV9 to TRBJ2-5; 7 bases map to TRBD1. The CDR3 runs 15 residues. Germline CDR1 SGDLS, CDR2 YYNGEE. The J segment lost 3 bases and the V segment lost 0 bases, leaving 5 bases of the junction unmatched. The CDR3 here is CASSVALGTEETQYF. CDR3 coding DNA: TGTGCCAGCAGCGTAGCTCTGGGGACAGAAGAGACCCAGTACTTC. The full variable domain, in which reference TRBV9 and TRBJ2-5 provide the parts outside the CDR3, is DSGVTQTPKHLITATGQRVTLRCSPRSGDLSVYWYQQSLDQGLQFLIQYYNGEERAKGNILERFSAQQFPDLHSELNLSSLELGDSALYFCASSVALGTEETQYFGPGTRLLVL.

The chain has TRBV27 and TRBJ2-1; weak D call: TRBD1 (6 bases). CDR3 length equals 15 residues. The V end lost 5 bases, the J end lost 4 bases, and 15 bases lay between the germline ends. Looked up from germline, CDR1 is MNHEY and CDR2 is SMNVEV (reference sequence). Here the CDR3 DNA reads TGTGCCAGCAGTCCGTACAGGGACGTATACAATGAGCAGTTCTTC. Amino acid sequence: CASSPYRDVYNEQFF.

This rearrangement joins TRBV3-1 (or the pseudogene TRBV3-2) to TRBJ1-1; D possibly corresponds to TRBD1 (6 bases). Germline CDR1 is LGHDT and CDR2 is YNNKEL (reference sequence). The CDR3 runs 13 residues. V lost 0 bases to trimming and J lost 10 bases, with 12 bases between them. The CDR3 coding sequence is TGTGCCAGCAGCCAAGATCATAAAGGGGGAGCTTTCTTT. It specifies CASSQDHKGGAFF.

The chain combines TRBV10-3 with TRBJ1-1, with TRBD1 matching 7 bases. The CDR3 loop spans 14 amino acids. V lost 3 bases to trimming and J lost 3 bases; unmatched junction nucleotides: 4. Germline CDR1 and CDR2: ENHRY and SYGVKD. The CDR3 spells CAISDPGTDTEAFF. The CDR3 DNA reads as TGTGCCATCAGTGATCCAGGGACAGACACTGAAGCTTTCTTT.

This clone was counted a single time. The CDR3 region is CASSVTPARNTEAFF. CDR3 nucleotides: TGTGCCAGCAGCGTGACGCCCGCCAGGAACACTGAAGCTTTCTTT. V and J are TRBV9 and TRBJ1-1; D not resolved. The V and J ends lost 2 bases and 1 base respectively, with 12 bases between them. Germline-derived CDR1 and CDR2 are SGDLS and YYNGEE. The CDR3 has 15 amino acids.

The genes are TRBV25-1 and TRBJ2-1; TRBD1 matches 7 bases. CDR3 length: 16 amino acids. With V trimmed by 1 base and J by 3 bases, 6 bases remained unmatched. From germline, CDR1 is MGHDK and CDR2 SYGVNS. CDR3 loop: CASSEFGTAFYNEQFF. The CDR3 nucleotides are TGTGCCAGCAGTGAATTCGGGACAGCCTTCTACAATGAGCAGTTCTTC.